These 20 T cell receptor beta chains share one sample of origin, sequenced in a study of T cell repertoires in cytomegalovirus infection (dated by TCRdb to about 2019). The reads were generated on an Illumina HiSeq 1500. The public reads were reprocessed in TCRdb via fastp at Q25 and MiXCR, keeping in-frame beta chains. Each CDR3 protein gets just one entry, which takes the most common genes and DNA from the rows behind it. The sample yields some 180,000 distinct CDR3 sequences; roughly 9.8% were counted once. The ten largest clones take up about 4.6% of the sample. The sample consisted of PBMCs. These receptors came from a human donor in good health (CMV status not recorded). Some clones in this sample may be carry-over from other donors' samples.

Comments on this clonotype: At one end, the junction sequence differs from germline, possibly due to a read error. This chain connects TRBV7-4 to TRBJ2-1, with 10 bases identical to TRBD1. Germline CDR1 reads SGHVT; CDR2 reads SQSDAQ. The CDR3 loop spans 15 amino acids. CDR3 protein: CASRWDRGKGDEQCF. CDR3 DNA sequence: TGTGCCAGCAGATGGGACAGGGGCAAGGGGGATGAGCAGTGCTTC.

This clonotype was observed a few times. The V call is TRBV28, the J call TRBJ1-2; D not resolved. Trimming shortened V by 6 bases and J by 2 bases, and 10 bases separated the two germline ends. The CDR3 covers 13 residues. CDR1 is MDHEN, CDR2 SYDVKM, per germline. Here the CDR3 DNA reads TGTGCCAGCAGCGCCACATTCAACTATGGCTACACCTTC. Protein sequence: CASSATFNYGYTF.

This clonotype came up a few times. The V and J genes are TRBV11-2 and TRBJ2-7; D is possibly TRBD2 (5 bases). The CDR3 loop spans 13 amino acids. From germline, CDR1 is SGHAT and CDR2 FQNNGV. Between the trimmed V and J ends, which lost 5 bases and 3 bases, there was a span of 11 bases. CDR3 nucleotides: TGTGCCAGCAGCCCAGCGGTACTCTACGAGCAGTACTTC. Encoded protein: CASSPAVLYEQYF.

The table lists this clonotype with a few counts. The genes are TRBV6-2 or TRBV6-3 and TRBJ2-7; tentative D call: TRBD2 (6 bases). The V gene's germline CDR1 is MNHEY and CDR2 SVGEGT. With 6 bases removed from V and 3 bases from J, the gap between germline ends came to 15 bases. This CDR3 has 14 residues. The CDR3 DNA reads as TGTGCCAGCAGACCCGCGGGATCTCGCTACGAGCAGTACTTC. As protein: CASRPAGSRYEQYF.

This clonotype was observed at least ten times. The chain is built from TRBV19 and TRBJ1-2; D uncertain. Germline loops: CDR1 LNHDA, CDR2 SQIVND (reference sequence). CDR3 length: 17 amino acids. Trimming removed 3 bases from V and 8 bases from J, with 25 bases in between. CDR3 region: CASSIHTGERLSYGYTF. The CDR3 region has the DNA TGTGCCAGTAGTATCCACACGGGAGAACGATTAAGTTACGGCTACACCTTC.

This clonotype has at least ten counts. V gene TRBV28 combines with J gene TRBJ1-1; tentative D call: TRBD1 (6 bases). Germline V CDR1 and CDR2: MDHEN, SYDVKM. The CDR3 is 14 amino acids. The V end was cut by 2 bases, the J end by 4 bases, with 11 bases between. For the CDR3, the DNA is TGTGCCAGCAGTTTAGGACAGAGACTCACTGAAGCTTTCTTT. It yields the protein CASSLGQRLTEAFF.

This clonotype was recorded at least ten times. J is TRBJ2-1 and V is TRBV7-3; the D is unclear. Germline loops: CDR1 SGHTA, CDR2 FQGTGA. CDR3 length equals 14 residues. The V end lost 3 bases, the J end lost 6 bases, and 12 bases lay between the germline ends. CDR3 amino acids: CASSFPGKSNEQFF. CDR3 DNA sequence: TGTGCCAGCAGCTTTCCCGGCAAGTCCAATGAGCAGTTCTTC.

The rearrangement uses TRBV6-6 and TRBJ2-4; 12 bases map to TRBD1. CDR3 length: 17 residues. V lost 6 bases and J lost 3; bases outside the gene matches: 9. Germline V gives CDR1 MNHNY, CDR2 SVGAGI (reference sequence). The CDR3 DNA sequence: TGTGCCAGCAGGGGGACAGGGGGCGAGTTCGGCAAAAACATTCAGTACTTC. The encoded protein is CASRGTGGEFGKNIQYF.

This clonotype was counted at least ten times. This chain connects TRBV28 to TRBJ2-7; 8 bases match TRBD2. V shed 2 bases and J 3 bases; nucleotides not matched to a gene: 3. Germline CDR1 MDHEN, CDR2 SYDVKM. The CDR3 is 14 residues long. The DNA for the CDR3 is TGTGCCAGCAGTTTACGGGAGGGATTCTACGAGCAGTACTTC. This codes for CASSLREGFYEQYF.

This clonotype occurred many times. The chain combines TRBV28 with TRBJ2-1, with a weak D call TRBD1 (6 bases). Trimming took 7 bases from V and 9 from J, leaving 19 bases between them. Per germline, CDR1 MDHEN and CDR2 SYDVKM. This CDR3 spans 14 amino acids. The CDR3 DNA reads TGTGCCAGCACCCCTCAGGGGCTTAGGTTTGAGCAGTTCTTC. Amino acid sequence: CASTPQGLRFEQFF.

The chain is built from TRBV30 and TRBJ2-6, with D unresolved. The germline CDR1 and CDR2 sequences are GTSNPN and SVGIG (reference sequence). V lost 0 bases and J lost 1, with 7 bases in between. The CDR3 contains 15 residues. The chain's CDR3 is CAWSVLRSGANVLTF. DNA of the CDR3: TGTGCCTGGAGTGTTTTAAGATCTGGGGCCAACGTCCTGACTTTC.

This clonotype was recorded many times. The chain employs TRBV24-1 and TRBJ1-2; perhaps TRBD1 as D (6 bases). V was clipped by 8 bases and J by 2 bases, with 17 bases between them. The CDR3 is 15 residues long. CDR1 KGHDR and CDR2 SFDVKD come from the germline V gene. The CDR3, as DNA: TGTGCCACCAAAACTCAGGGGCGCTTAAACTATGGCTACACCTTC. Amino acid sequence: CATKTQGRLNYGYTF.

This clonotype was recorded at least ten times. The genes are TRBV12-3 or TRBV12-4 and TRBJ2-1, with 8 bases fitting TRBD2. The V gene end was trimmed by 6 bases and the J gene end by 7 bases; junction bases not matched to a gene: 5. This CDR3 has 13 amino acids. CDR3 sequence: CASSGGAPNEQFF. The DNA for the CDR3 is TGTGCCAGCAGCGGGGGGGCCCCGAATGAGCAGTTCTTC.

Concerning this clonotype itself: The CDR3 carries no conserved terminal phenylalanine or tryptophan, so it likely arises from a read error. The rearrangement links TRBV12-5 to TRBJ2-3, with D uncertain. V was pared by 3 bases and J by 7 bases, with 5 bases between. This CDR3 has 11 amino acids. Germline V gives CDR1 LGHNT, CDR2 FRNRAP. This CDR3 reads CASGFQNTQYS. For the CDR3, the DNA is TGTGCTAGTGGTTTCCAGAATACGCAGTATTCT.

This clonotype was counted many times. The chain joins TRBV7-8 to TRBJ1-3; D unresolved. This CDR3 is 16 amino acids long. Germline V gives CDR1 SGHVS, CDR2 FQNEAQ. Trimming removed 0 bases at V and 0 bases at J, with 9 bases between. This CDR3 reads CASSLALQLSGNTIYF. The CDR3 DNA is TGTGCCAGCAGCTTAGCACTCCAGCTCTCTGGAAACACCATATATTTT.

This rearrangement joins TRBV5-1 to TRBJ2-7; D possibly corresponds to TRBD1 (6 bases). CDR1 and CDR2 from the germline V gene are SGHRS and YFSETQ. Trimming cost V 0 bases and J 3 bases, with 10 bases left between them. This CDR3 has 14 residues. CDR3 residues: CASSLEGVYYEQYF. CDR3 sequence (DNA): TGCGCCAGCAGCTTGGAGGGGGTATACTACGAGCAGTACTTC.

The CDR3 DNA sequence: TGCGCCAGCGCACCCGGGGGGGATCGAGGCCAGCCCCAGCATTTT. It specifies CASAPGGDRGQPQHF. The gene calls are TRBV5-1 and TRBJ1-5; tentative D call: TRBD1 (5 bases). Germline loops: CDR1 SGHRS, CDR2 YFSETQ. The CDR3 loop spans 15 amino acids. V was cut by 7 bases and J by 7 bases, with 21 bases left in between.

This clonotype was seen a handful of times. The rearrangement joins TRBV7-2 to TRBJ1-4; 10 nucleotides line up with TRBD1. The CDR3 has 14 amino acids. Germline trimming cut 4 bases from V and 8 bases from J; bases unmatched to any gene: 4. The germline gives CDR1 SGHTA, CDR2 FQGNSA. CDR3 residues: CASSSDRGSEKLFF. CDR3 DNA: TGTGCCAGCAGCTCGGACAGGGGGAGCGAAAAACTGTTTTTT.

This clonotype was recorded at least ten times. The gene calls are TRBV7-2 and TRBJ2-7; TRBD1 aligns across 9 bases. The J segment lost 2 bases and the V segment lost 2 bases, leaving 4 bases of the junction unmatched. Germline loops: CDR1 SGHTA, CDR2 FQGNSA. This CDR3 is built from 15 residues. CDR3: CASSLRTGETYEQYF. CDR3 bases: TGTGCCAGCAGCTTAAGGACAGGGGAAACCTACGAGCAGTACTTC. Supplemented by reference TRBV7-2 and TRBJ2-7, the full variable domain reads GAGVSQSPSNKVTEKGKDVELRCDPISGHTALYWYRQSLGQGLEFLIYFQGNSAPDKSGLPSDRFSAERTGGSVSTLTIQRTQQEDSAVYLCASSLRTGETYEQYFGPGTRLTVT.

The gene calls are TRBV6-2 or TRBV6-3 and TRBJ2-2; D gene uncertain. The CDR3 sequence is 14 residues long. The germline CDR1 and CDR2 sequences are MNHEY and SVGEGT. Trimming cost V 5 bases and J 5 bases, with 12 bases left between them. The CDR3 protein is CASSAGKSTGELFF. The DNA for the CDR3 is TGTGCCAGCAGTGCAGGCAAGTCAACCGGGGAGCTGTTTTTT.